This T cell receptor (beta chain) was sequenced for a study of OX40 agonist ivuxolimab in advanced cancers. Sequenced by immunoSEQ multiplex PCR; TCRdb stores in-frame clones only, minus some. The profile covers under 50,000 clones, with roughly 80% appearing a single time and roughly an eighth taken by the ten largest. This clone is termed medium-sized. The receptor was isolated from an adult with an advanced solid tumor such as melanoma, head and neck, liver or kidney cancer. The sequenced sample was CD4+ or CD8+ T cells sorted from blood, obtained in a trial of the OX40 agonist ivuxolimab.

As DNA, the CDR3 is TGTGCCAGCTCACCCTCAAGGGAGTTGGGCACTGAAGCTTTCTTT. Residues: CASSPSRELGTEAFF. This chain uses TRBV18 with TRBJ1-1; no firm D call. The germline gives CDR1 KGHSH, CDR2 LQKENI. The CDR3 contains 15 residues. Trimming pared 3 bases from V and 4 bases from J, leaving 15 bases between. The variable domain in full, with the rest retrieved from reference TRBV18 and TRBJ1-1, is NAGVMQNPRHLVRRRGQEARLRCSPMKGHSHVYWYRQLPEEGLKFMVYLQKENIIDESGMPKERFSAEFPKEGPSILRIQQVVRGDSAAYFCASSPSRELGTEAFFGQGTRLTVV.